This T cell receptor (beta chain) was sequenced for a study of blood T cell repertoires in COVID-19. Study information: T cells, B-cell-depleted T cells, or PBMCs provided the cDNA or gDNA that served as material.

CDR1 and CDR2 from the germline V gene are SGHRS and YFSETQ. This CDR3 comprises 15 residues. V was shortened by 0 bases and J by 0 bases, with 7 bases between the two germline ends. Original processing methods: The assay estimated nucleated cells by amplifying reference gene primers. Libraries were prepared by immunoSEQ multiplex PCR; TCRdb keeps only in-frame clonotypes and omits some of them. D and trimming were read from the DNA, whereas the V and J calls and clone size are those reported in that table. This sample has tens of thousands of clones; about 89% occur once, and the top ten carry 1.6%.

Sequenced sample: peripheral blood. The clonotype was recovered from a man aged 60-69 years with acute or convalescent COVID-19. This chain uses TRBV5-1 with TRBJ1-5; D perhaps matches TRBD1 (5 bases). CDR3 coding DNA: TGCGCCAGCAGCTTGGCGGGGGGTAGCAATCAGCCCCAGCATTTT. Translated: CASSLAGGSNQPQHF.